Listed below are T cell receptor beta chains from one sample, sequenced in a study of OX40 agonist ivuxolimab in advanced cancers. Only in-frame clones appear in the TCRdb table, and some are missing; sequencing was by immunoSEQ multiplex PCR. The data contain tens of thousands of clones, about 89% of them seen just once; the ten biggest clones take up under 4.5%. The specimen comprised CD4+ or CD8+ T cells sorted from blood, sampled in a trial of the OX40 agonist ivuxolimab. Source of these receptors: an adult with an advanced solid tumor such as melanoma, head and neck, liver or kidney cancer. CDR3s include the opening cysteine and the closing phenylalanine or tryptophan. A D gene is named only where the DNA matches it firmly. Part of the rows lack a size; the others show once, few, many or a class for expanded clones.

J: TRBJ1-1
size: NA
D: NA
V: TRBV4-2
DNA: TGTGCCAGCAGCCAAAGGGGGTACACTGAAGCTTTCTTT
CDR3: CASSQRGYTEAFF

J: TRBJ1-2
size: NA
D: NA
V: TRBV5-1
DNA: TGCGCCAGCAGCGCACAGGGAACTAACTATGGCTACACCTTC
CDR3: CASSAQGTNYGYTF

J: TRBJ2-7
size: NA
D: TRBD2
V: TRBV7-3
DNA: TGTGCCAGCAGCCGGACTAGCGGGAACTACGAGCAGTACTTC
CDR3: CASSRTSGNYEQYF

J: TRBJ1-1
size: few
D: TRBD1
V: TRBV20-1
DNA: TGCAGTGCTCAAGGACAGGATGAAGCTTTCTTT
CDR3: CSAQGQDEAFF

J: TRBJ1-4
size: NA
D: NA
V: TRBV5-4
DNA: TGTGCCAGCAGCTCGAGGAATGAAAAACTGTTTTTT
CDR3: CASSSRNEKLFF

J: TRBJ2-7
size: NA
D: TRBD2
V: TRBV6-5
DNA: TGTGCCAGCAGGCCCGGGACTAGCTACGAGCAGTACTTC
CDR3: CASRPGTSYEQYF

J: TRBJ2-5
size: once
D: NA
V: TRBV7-2
DNA: TGTGCCAGCAGCTTAGTCCGGAGCGCGTCCCAAGAGACCCAGTACTTC
CDR3: CASSLVRSASQETQYF

J: TRBJ2-1
size: NA
D: NA
V: TRBV7-9
DNA: TGTGCCAGCAGCTTAGGGGTGGAACCAATGAAGCAGTTCTTC
CDR3: CASSLGVEPMKQFF

J: TRBJ1-1
size: once
D: NA
V: TRBV6-6
DNA: TGTGCCAGCAGTTACTACGAGGGCACTGAAGCTTTCTTT
CDR3: CASSYYEGTEAFF

J: TRBJ2-7
size: NA
D: NA
V: TRBV7-3
DNA: TGTGCCAGCAGCTTTGGCGACTCCTACGAGCAGTACTTC
CDR3: CASSFGDSYEQYF

J: TRBJ1-1
size: NA
D: TRBD1
V: TRBV7-9
DNA: TGTGCCAGCAGCTTCGGGACAGGGGGCACTGAAGCTTTCTTT
CDR3: CASSFGTGGTEAFF

J: TRBJ1-6
size: NA
D: NA
V: TRBV27
DNA: TGTGCCAGCAGTTGGGGTGCTGGAAATTCACCCCTCCACTTT
CDR3: CASSWGAGNSPLHF

J: TRBJ2-2
size: NA
D: TRBD1
V: TRBV15
DNA: TGTGCCACCAGGGGGAGACAGGGAAAAACCGGGGAGCTGTTTTTT
CDR3: CATRGRQGKTGELFF

J: TRBJ2-1
size: NA
D: NA
V: TRBV9
DNA: TGTGCCAGCAGCGTAGCAGGACCTCCGAGCTCCTACAATGAGCAGTTCTTC
CDR3: CASSVAGPPSSYNEQFF

J: TRBJ2-1
size: NA
D: TRBD2
V: TRBV7-7
DNA: TGTGCCAGCAGCATGCGGGAGGGCGGGACTCCAATGTTCTTC
CDR3: CASSMREGGTPMFF

J: TRBJ2-1
size: NA
D: NA
V: TRBV5-6
DNA: TGTGCCAGCGAAAGGAACTACAATGAGCAGTTCTTC
CDR3: CASERNYNEQFF

J: TRBJ2-7
size: NA
D: NA
V: TRBV6-5
DNA: TGTGCCAGCAGTTACTCGATATTTACAGGGTCCTACGAGCAGTACTTC
CDR3: CASSYSIFTGSYEQYF

J: TRBJ2-2
size: NA
D: TRBD1
V: TRBV5-4
DNA: TGTGCCAGCAGCTTTTTAACAGGGGGCCCCGGGGAGCTGTTTTTT
CDR3: CASSFLTGGPGELFF

J: TRBJ2-7
size: NA
D: NA
V: TRBV7-2
DNA: TGTGCCAGCAGCTTAGCCGGGACCAACTACGAGCAGTACTTC
CDR3: CASSLAGTNYEQYF

J: TRBJ1-2
size: NA
D: TRBD1
V: TRBV4-2
DNA: TGTGCCAGCAGCCAAGAGGGACAGGGGAGGGGAAACTATGGCTACACCTTC
CDR3: CASSQEGQGRGNYGYTF

J: TRBJ2-7
size: NA
D: NA
V: TRBV5-5
DNA: TGTGCCAGCAGCATACTTCTGGGCAGGGGCTACGAGCAGTACTTC
CDR3: CASSILLGRGYEQYF

J: TRBJ1-5
size: NA
D: NA
V: TRBV27
DNA: TGTGCCAGCAGTCCCACGGGACCTTATAGCAATCAGCCCCAGCATTTT
CDR3: CASSPTGPYSNQPQHF

J: TRBJ1-4
size: NA
D: NA
V: TRBV7-2
DNA: TGTGCCAGCACCCAGGGGCTTGGGGAAAAACTGTTTTTT
CDR3: CASTQGLGEKLFF

J: TRBJ2-3
size: NA
D: NA
V: TRBV7-9
DNA: TGTGCCAGCAGCCCAACGACTCCCGCAGATACGCAGTATTTT
CDR3: CASSPTTPADTQYF

J: TRBJ2-3
size: NA
D: TRBD2
V: TRBV5-1
DNA: TGCGCCACCGCCCGGACTAGCGGCACAGATACGCAGTATTTT
CDR3: CATARTSGTDTQYF

J: TRBJ1-2
size: NA
D: NA
V: TRBV2
DNA: TGTGCCAGCAGTGAGTTCCCCGGCTACACCTTC
CDR3: CASSEFPGYTF

J: TRBJ2-1
size: few
D: NA
V: TRBV7-2
DNA: TGTGCCAGCAGCCAGTCTGGGACTCCTCTAACCAATGAGCAGTTCTTC
CDR3: CASSQSGTPLTNEQFF

J: TRBJ2-3
size: NA
D: NA
V: TRBV28
DNA: TGTGCCAGCAGTTCCCCTCTGGAGGGCACAGATACGCAGTATTTT
CDR3: CASSSPLEGTDTQYF

J: TRBJ2-3
size: NA
D: NA
V: TRBV10-3
DNA: TGTGCCATCAAGGAGGGGGGAACAGATACGCAGTATTTT
CDR3: CAIKEGGTDTQYF

J: TRBJ1-4
size: NA
D: NA
V: TRBV30
DNA: TGTGCCTGGAGTAGAGGCGGTACCTTCGAAAAACTGTTTTTT
CDR3: CAWSRGGTFEKLFF

J: TRBJ2-3
size: NA
D: TRBD1
V: TRBV9
DNA: TGTGCCAGCAGCGTCGGACAGGGACGGAATACGCAGTATTTT
CDR3: CASSVGQGRNTQYF

J: TRBJ2-7
size: NA
D: NA
V: TRBV5-1
DNA: TGCGCCAGCACGGCAGGGAGCTCCTACGAGCAGTACTTC
CDR3: CASTAGSSYEQYF

J: TRBJ2-3
size: NA
D: NA
V: TRBV6-5
DNA: TGTGCCAGCAGGATTAGGGACGAAGATACGCAGTATTTT
CDR3: CASRIRDEDTQYF

J: TRBJ2-7
size: NA
D: TRBD2
V: TRBV28
DNA: TGTGCCAGCAATCCAGCGGGATCCAGCTCCTACGAGCAGTACTTC
CDR3: CASNPAGSSSYEQYF

J: TRBJ2-5
size: NA
D: NA
V: TRBV15
DNA: TGTGCCACCAGCAGAGCGGGACAACTGAGAGAGACCCAGTACTTC
CDR3: CATSRAGQLRETQYF

J: TRBJ2-3
size: NA
D: TRBD2
V: TRBV10-3
DNA: TGTGCCATCAGGTCCGGACTAGCGGGAGTAGATACGCAGTATTTT
CDR3: CAIRSGLAGVDTQYF

J: TRBJ2-2
size: NA
D: NA
V: TRBV9
DNA: TGTGCCAGTGGGAGAGGGCGGAACACCGGGGAGCTGTTTTTT
CDR3: CASGRGRNTGELFF

J: TRBJ2-3
size: once
D: NA
V: TRBV5-1
DNA: TGCGCCAGCAGCTTGGTACCTCGAGGGGGCACAGATACGCAGTATTTT
CDR3: CASSLVPRGGTDTQYF

J: TRBJ1-2
size: NA
D: NA
V: TRBV7-2
DNA: TGTGCCAGCAGCTTATCTGCAGCTATCGTCACCTTC
CDR3: CASSLSAAIVTF

J: TRBJ2-7
size: NA
D: TRBD1
V: TRBV5-5
DNA: TGTGCCAGCAGCTACGATACAGGGGGATCTAGGTACTTC
CDR3: CASSYDTGGSRYF

J: TRBJ2-5
size: NA
D: NA
V: TRBV19
DNA: TGTGCCAGTAGTATAACGGGGGCGGAGACCCAGTACTTC
CDR3: CASSITGAETQYF

J: TRBJ2-7
size: NA
D: NA
V: TRBV1
DNA: TGCACCAGCAGCCAAGAAGAATTGACAGGGGAAACCTACGAGCAGTACTTC
CDR3: CTSSQEELTGETYEQYF

J: TRBJ2-2
size: NA
D: NA
V: TRBV10-3
DNA: TGTGCCATACAACTAGCCGAGGATGCCGGGGAGCTGTTTTTT
CDR3: CAIQLAEDAGELFF

J: TRBJ1-4
size: NA
D: NA
V: TRBV25-1
DNA: TGTGCCAGCAGTGATTCCAGGGATGAAAAACTGTTTTTT
CDR3: CASSDSRDEKLFF

J: TRBJ1-2
size: NA
D: NA
V: TRBV7-2
DNA: TGTGCCAGCAGCCCGTCCTCCCGGGGCCATGGCTACACCTTC
CDR3: CASSPSSRGHGYTF

J: TRBJ2-7
size: NA
D: NA
V: TRBV28
DNA: TGTGCCAGCAGTCCGGCGGGATTGTCTATCGAGCAGTACTTC
CDR3: CASSPAGLSIEQYF

J: TRBJ2-3
size: NA
D: NA
V: TRBV7-2
DNA: TGTGCCAGCAGCTTAGGTAGACAGCGTTCAGATACGCAGTATTTT
CDR3: CASSLGRQRSDTQYF

J: TRBJ1-5
size: NA
D: NA
V: TRBV28
DNA: TGTGCCAGCAGTTTAACCAGGGATCAGCCCCAGCATTTT
CDR3: CASSLTRDQPQHF

J: TRBJ1-5
size: NA
D: TRBD1
V: TRBV28
DNA: TGTGCCAGCAGTTTAGCGGGACAGACTCCAAATCAGCCCCAGCATTTT
CDR3: CASSLAGQTPNQPQHF

J: TRBJ1-2
size: NA
D: NA
V: TRBV7-2
DNA: TGTGCCAGCAGCTCTAATCCTGACAGGAACTATGGCTACACCTTC
CDR3: CASSSNPDRNYGYTF

J: TRBJ1-5
size: NA
D: NA
V: TRBV25-1
DNA: TGTGCCAGCAGTGGTTCCGAGTCACTAGCCGGAGGGCAGCCCCAGCATTTT
CDR3: CASSGSESLAGGQPQHF

J: TRBJ2-1
size: NA
D: TRBD2
V: TRBV18
DNA: TGTGCCAGCTCACCAGGGATAGCGGGAGGGCCAAGATCGGTCTTC
CDR3: CASSPGIAGGPRSVF

J: TRBJ2-3
size: NA
D: TRBD1
V: TRBV14
DNA: TGTGCCAGCACAGGGGGCGGAGATACGCAGTATTTT
CDR3: CASTGGGDTQYF

J: TRBJ1-4
size: once
D: NA
V: TRBV21-1
DNA: TGTGCCAGCAGCAAAGAGGGTGACAGGGACAATGAAAAACTGTTTTTT
CDR3: CASSKEGDRDNEKLFF

J: TRBJ1-5
size: NA
D: TRBD1
V: TRBV18
DNA: TGTGCCAGCTCACTCGGACAGGGGAGCAATCAGCCCCAGCATTTT
CDR3: CASSLGQGSNQPQHF

J: TRBJ2-1
size: NA
D: NA
V: TRBV14
DNA: TGTGCCAGCAGCCAATTGGGCTCCTACAATGAGCAGTTCTTC
CDR3: CASSQLGSYNEQFF

J: TRBJ2-5
size: NA
D: NA
V: TRBV9
DNA: TGTGCCAGCAGCGTAGGACGGGGGCCGGAGACCCAGTACTTC
CDR3: CASSVGRGPETQYF